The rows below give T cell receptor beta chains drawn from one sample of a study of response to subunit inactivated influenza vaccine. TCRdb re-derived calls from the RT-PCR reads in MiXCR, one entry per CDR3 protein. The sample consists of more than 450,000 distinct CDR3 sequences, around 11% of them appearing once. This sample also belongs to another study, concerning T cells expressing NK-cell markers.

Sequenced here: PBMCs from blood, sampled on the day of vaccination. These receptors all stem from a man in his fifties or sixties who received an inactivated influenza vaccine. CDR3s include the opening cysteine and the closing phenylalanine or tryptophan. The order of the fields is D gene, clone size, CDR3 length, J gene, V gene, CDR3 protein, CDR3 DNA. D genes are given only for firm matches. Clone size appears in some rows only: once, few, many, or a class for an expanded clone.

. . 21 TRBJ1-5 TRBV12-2 CASRLAQKVNREVNSNQPQHF TGTGCAAGTCGCTTAGCCCAGAAGGTCAACAGGGAGGTTAATAGCAATCAGCCCCAGCATTTT
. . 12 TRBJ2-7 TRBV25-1 CASTEGGDEQYF TGTGCCAGCACCGAGGGGGGGGACGAGCAGTACTTC
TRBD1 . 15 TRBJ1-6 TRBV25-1 CASSADRLYNSPLHF TGTGCCAGCAGTGCGGACAGGCTCTATAATTCACCCCTCCACTTT
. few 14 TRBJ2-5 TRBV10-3 CAISESVGGETQYF TGTGCCATCAGTGAGTCGGTCGGAGGAGAGACCCAGTACTTC
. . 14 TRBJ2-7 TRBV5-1 CASSVQSESYEQYF TGCGCCAGCAGCGTCCAGTCGGAGTCCTACGAGCAGTACTTC
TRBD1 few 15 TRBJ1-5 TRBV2 CASSEETGANQPQHF TGTGCCAGCAGTGAGGAAACAGGGGCCAATCAGCCCCAGCATTTT
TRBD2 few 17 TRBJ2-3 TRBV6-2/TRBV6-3 CASSYLGSGVLTDTQYF TGTGCCAGCAGTTACTTAGGTAGCGGGGTTCTCACAGATACGCAGTATTTT
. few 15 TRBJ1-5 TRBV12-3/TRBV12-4 CASSLGGDGNQPQHF TGTGCCAGCAGTTTAGGTGGAGATGGCAATCAGCCCCAGCATTTT
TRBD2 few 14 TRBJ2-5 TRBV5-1 CASSSIAGEETQYF TGCGCCAGCAGCTCGATAGCGGGAGAAGAGACCCAGTACTTC
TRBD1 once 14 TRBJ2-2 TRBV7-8 CASSKRTGSGELFF TGTGCCAGCAGCAAACGGACAGGGTCCGGGGAGCTGTTTTTT
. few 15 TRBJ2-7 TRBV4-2 CASSQELASSYEQYF TGTGCCAGCAGCCAAGAACTAGCAAGCTCCTACGAGCAGTACTTC
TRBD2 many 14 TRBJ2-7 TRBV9 CASSMTSGSHEQYF TGTGCCAGCAGCATGACTAGCGGGAGCCACGAGCAGTACTTC
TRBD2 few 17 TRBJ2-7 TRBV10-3 CAISGGTSGGKVDEQYF TGTGCCATCAGCGGCGGGACTAGCGGGGGTAAGGTCGACGAGCAGTACTTC
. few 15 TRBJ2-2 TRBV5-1 CASSLEGVRTGELFF TGCGCCAGCAGCTTGGAAGGGGTGCGCACCGGGGAGCTGTTTTTT
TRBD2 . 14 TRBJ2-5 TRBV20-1 CSAELSGGGETQYF TGCAGTGCTGAACTCAGCGGGGGTGGTGAGACCCAGTACTTC
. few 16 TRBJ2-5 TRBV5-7 CASSLVYNKGQETQYF TGTGCCAGCAGCTTGGTGTACAACAAGGGGCAAGAGACCCAGTACTTC
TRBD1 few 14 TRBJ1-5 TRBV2 CASSEGQGVQPQHF TGTGCCAGCAGTGAAGGACAGGGAGTTCAGCCCCAGCATTTT
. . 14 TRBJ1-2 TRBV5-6 CASSPVRDNYGYTF TGTGCCAGCAGCCCCGTTCGGGATAACTATGGCTACACCTTC
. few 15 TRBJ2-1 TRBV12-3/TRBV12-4 CASRHSGGRGNEQFF TGTGCCAGCAGGCATTCGGGGGGCCGGGGCAATGAGCAGTTCTTC
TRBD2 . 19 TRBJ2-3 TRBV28 CASSLPAMGLAGATDTQYF TGTGCCAGCAGTTTGCCAGCAATGGGACTAGCGGGAGCCACAGATACGCAGTATTTT
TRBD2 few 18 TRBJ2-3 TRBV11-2 CASSLVRGGGVFTDTQYF TGTGCCAGCAGCTTAGTCCGCGGCGGGGGGGTTTTCACAGATACGCAGTATTTT
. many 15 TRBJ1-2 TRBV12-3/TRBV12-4 CASSLRARPRARYTF TGTGCCAGCAGTTTAAGGGCCCGTCCCCGAGCCCGCTACACCTTC
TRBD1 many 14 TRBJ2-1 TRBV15 CATSTSGTGGEQFF TGTGCCACCAGCACATCCGGGACAGGCGGTGAGCAGTTCTTC
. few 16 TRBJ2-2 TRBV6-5 CASSYGRRGLTGELFF TGTGCCAGCAGTTACGGGAGGCGGGGGCTGACCGGGGAGCTGTTTTTT
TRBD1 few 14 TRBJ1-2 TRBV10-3 CAISGPDRYDGYTF TGTGCCATCAGTGGGCCGGACAGGTATGATGGCTACACCTTC
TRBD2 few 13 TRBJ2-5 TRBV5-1 CASSSSGIGTQYF TGCGCCAGCAGCTCAAGCGGGATCGGGACCCAGTACTTC
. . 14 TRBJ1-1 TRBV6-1 CASSRGGMNTEAFF TGTGCCAGCAGCCGGGGGGGCATGAACACTGAAGCTTTCTTT
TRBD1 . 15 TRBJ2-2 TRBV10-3 CAISAGTGLTGELFF TGTGCCATCAGTGCCGGGACAGGCCTCACCGGGGAGCTGTTTTTT
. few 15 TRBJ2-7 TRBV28 CASSMSVVGTYEQYF TGTGCCAGCTCGATGTCGGTGGTTGGGACCTACGAGCAGTACTTC
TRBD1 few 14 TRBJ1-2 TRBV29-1 CSCWTGGMGYGYTF TGCAGCTGCTGGACAGGGGGCATGGGCTATGGCTACACCTTC
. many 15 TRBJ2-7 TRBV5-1 CASRSFRGEIYEQYF TGCGCCAGCAGAAGCTTTAGAGGGGAGATCTACGAGCAGTACTTC
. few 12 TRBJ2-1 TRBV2 CASAGQNNEQFF TGTGCCAGCGCCGGACAGAACAATGAGCAGTTCTTC
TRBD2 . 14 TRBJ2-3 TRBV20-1 CSVGLAGSTDTQYF TGCAGTGTGGGACTAGCGGGGAGCACAGATACGCAGTATTTT
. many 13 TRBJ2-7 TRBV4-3 CASSQEYRAEQYF TGCGCCAGCAGCCAAGAGTACAGGGCCGAGCAGTACTTC
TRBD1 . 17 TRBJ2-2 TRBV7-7 CASSLSVTGTNTGELFF TGTGCTAGCAGCTTATCTGTGACAGGGACGAACACCGGGGAGCTGTTTTTT
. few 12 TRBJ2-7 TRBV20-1 CSASLTNYEQYF TGCAGTGCTAGCTTGACGAACTACGAGCAGTACTTC
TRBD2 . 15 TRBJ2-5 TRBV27 CASSLGTSGTKTQYF TGTGCCAGCAGTTTGGGGACTAGCGGGACTAAGACCCAGTACTTC
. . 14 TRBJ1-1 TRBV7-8 CASTDNLVSTEAFF TGTGCCAGCACCGATAATCTCGTGAGCACTGAAGCTTTCTTT
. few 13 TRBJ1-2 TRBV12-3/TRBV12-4 CASSPLIQYGYTF TGTGCCAGCAGTCCGCTAATCCAGTATGGCTACACCTTC
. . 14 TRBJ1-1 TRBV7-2 CASSLKYGNTEAFF TGTGCCAGCAGCTTGAAATACGGAAACACTGAAGCTTTCTTT
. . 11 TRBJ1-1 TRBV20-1 CSANKANEAFF TGCAGTGCTAACAAGGCAAATGAAGCTTTCTTT
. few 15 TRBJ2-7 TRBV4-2 CASSQDPNRNYEQYF TGTGCCAGCAGCCAAGATCCGAACAGGAACTACGAGCAGTACTTC
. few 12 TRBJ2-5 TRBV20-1 CSAREGSETQYF TGCAGTGCTAGAGAAGGGTCTGAGACCCAGTACTTC
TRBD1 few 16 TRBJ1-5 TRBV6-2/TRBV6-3 CASSKTGPYSNQPQHF TGTGCCAGCAGTAAGACAGGGCCTTATAGCAATCAGCCCCAGCATTTT
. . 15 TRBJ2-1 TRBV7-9 CASSPRGPQFNEQFF TGTGCCAGCAGCCCCCGGGGGCCCCAGTTCAATGAGCAGTTCTTC
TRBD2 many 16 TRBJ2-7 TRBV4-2 CASSPSTSETSYEQYF TGTGCCAGCAGCCCGTCTACTAGCGAAACTTCCTACGAGCAGTACTTC
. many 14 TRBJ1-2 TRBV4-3 CASSQSGVGYGYTF TGCGCCAGCAGCCAATCAGGGGTTGGCTATGGCTACACCTTC
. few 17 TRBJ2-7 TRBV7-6 CASSLGIGAAQTREQYF TGTGCCAGCAGCTTAGGAATAGGGGCGGCCCAGACGAGGGAGCAGTACTTC